This T cell receptor (beta chain) is drawn from a study of T-cell reconstitution after alpha-beta-depleted transplantation in children. Study-level results: Diversity of TCRbeta at day 60 was high in some patients, arising from surviving recipient T cells and thymic progenitors. T cells produced anew were the main source of T-cell counts and diversity one year after transplant. At around two months after transplant, the alpha-beta T cells were reportedly derived from several hundred expanded clones that came from non-depleted graft cells.

A note on this clonotype: As yet, its antigen is unknown.

V trimming: 6 bases; J trimming: 1 base; junction bases outside the gene matches: 10. This CDR3 contains 16 residues. Using unique molecular identifiers, the investigators prepared the TCRbeta library. MiXCR, applied by TCRdb to the PCR reads, yields one record per CDR3 protein. The data show more than 300,000 distinct CDR3 sequences, about 16% seen once. The chain employs TRBV12-3 or TRBV12-4 and TRBJ2-5; 8 nucleotides align to TRBD2. This TCR came from a male patient aged 2-15 years who had a stem cell transplant for acute lymphoblastic leukemia, so the T cells may come from the graft donor. The specimen was PBMCs, mostly from graft donor cells, collected 360 days after TCRalphabeta/CD19-depleted stem cell transplant. The CDR3 reads CASSRTMGLVQETQYF. The CDR3 DNA reads TGTGCCAGCAGCCGAACTATGGGACTAGTCCAAGAGACCCAGTACTTC.